The clone carrying this T cell receptor beta chain was picked up many times. Its antigen is as yet unknown. These data are taken from a study of T cell repertoires in cytomegalovirus infection. Study background: CMV infection together with matching HLA type was indicated by public TCR beta signatures. Whole-study findings and limits: CMV-specific TCR beta clonotypes restricted by HLA-C were the ones dominating the ex vivo response.

V shed 8 bases and J 0 bases; nucleotides not matched to a gene: 11. Germline CDR1 reads MDHEN; CDR2 reads SYDVKM. CDR3 size: 18 residues. One entry per CDR3 protein, called by TCRdb with MiXCR from the reads. The repertoire holds about 110,000 distinct CDR3 sequences, with around 10% as singletons. The receptor's source is a human donor in good health (CMV status not recorded). Some clones in this sample may be carry-over from other donors' samples. Material: PBMCs, sequenced either directly or after in vitro stimulation (not recorded which). V is TRBV28 and J is TRBJ2-6, with 9 nucleotides matching TRBD1. The CDR3 sequence is CASARTGVLFSGANVLTF. The CDR3 DNA follows: TGTGCCAGCGCCCGGACAGGGGTCCTCTTCTCTGGGGCCAACGTCCTGACTTTC.